The clone carrying this T cell receptor (beta chain) has a single count. This CDR3 contains 13 residues. V lost 4 bases to trimming and J lost 9 bases; unmatched junction nucleotides: 6. Localized lung adenocarcinoma, a non-small cell lung cancer, affected the donors. This sample is part of a study of CD4 and CD8 cells across lung adenocarcinoma regions. TCRdb re-called the PCR reads with MiXCR, one entry per CDR3 protein. Of around 8,400 distinct CDR3 sequences listed, around half were seen once; the top ten hold 20%. The clonotype was recovered from a female donor with lung adenocarcinoma. The CD4 and CD8 labels of this study may be unreliable. The chain links TRBV12-3 or TRBV12-4 to TRBJ2-3, with 8 bases lining up with TRBD2. Sequencing was performed on CD8+ T cells from the center of a lung tumor. For the CDR3, the DNA is TGTGCCAGCAGTTCTTCCCGGACTAGCACGCAGTATTTT. Translating gives CASSSSRTSTQYF.